The sample holds a few counts of the clone carrying this TCR beta chain. A J-beta primer mix and a sample-barcoded 5' primer were used in a second PCR of about 6 to 12 cycles. Each CDR3 protein gets one entry after TCRdb re-called the 5' RACE reads with MiXCR. Of 550,000 to 600,000 distinct CDR3 sequences in the sample, 45% to 55% were seen once. This sample stems from a study of blood T cells in healthy people across ages. From germline, CDR1 is SGHTA and CDR2 FQGNSA. The ends were cut back, 5 bases at V and 0 bases at J, with 14 bases in the middle. CDR3 length: 15 amino acids. Sequencing used blood. The sequence derives from a man aged 80 or over in good health. The rearrangement uses TRBV7-2 and TRBJ2-7; D is possibly TRBD1 (6 bases). The CDR3, as DNA: TGTGCCAGCAGCCCCGTGTTGGGGGCCTCCTACGAGCAGTACTTC. This translates into CASSPVLGASYEQYF.